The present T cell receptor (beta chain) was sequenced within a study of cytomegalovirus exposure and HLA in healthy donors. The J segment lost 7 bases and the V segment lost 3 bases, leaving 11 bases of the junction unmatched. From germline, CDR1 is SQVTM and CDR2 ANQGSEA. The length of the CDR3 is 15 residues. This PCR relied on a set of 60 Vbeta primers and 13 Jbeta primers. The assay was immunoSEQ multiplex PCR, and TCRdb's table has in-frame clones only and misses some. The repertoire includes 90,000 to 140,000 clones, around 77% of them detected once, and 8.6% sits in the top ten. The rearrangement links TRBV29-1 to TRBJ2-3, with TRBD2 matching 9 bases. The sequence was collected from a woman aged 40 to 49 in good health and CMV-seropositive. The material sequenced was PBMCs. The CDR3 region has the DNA TGCAGCGTTGACTCGATTAGCGGGAGTGGGAATACGCAGTATTTT. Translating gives CSVDSISGSGNTQYF.